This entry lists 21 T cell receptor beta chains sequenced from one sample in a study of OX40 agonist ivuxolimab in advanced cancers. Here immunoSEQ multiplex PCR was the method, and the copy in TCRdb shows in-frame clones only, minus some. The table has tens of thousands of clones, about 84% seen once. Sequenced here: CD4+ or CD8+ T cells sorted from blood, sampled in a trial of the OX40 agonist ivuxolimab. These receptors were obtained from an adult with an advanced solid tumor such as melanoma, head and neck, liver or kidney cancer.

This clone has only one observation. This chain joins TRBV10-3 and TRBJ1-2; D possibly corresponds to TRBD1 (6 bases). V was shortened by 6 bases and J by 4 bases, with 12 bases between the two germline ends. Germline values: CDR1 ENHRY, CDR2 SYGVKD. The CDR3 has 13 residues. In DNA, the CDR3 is TGTGCCATCAGGGGGGCGCTCGGCTATGGCTACACCTTC. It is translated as CAIRGALGYGYTF.

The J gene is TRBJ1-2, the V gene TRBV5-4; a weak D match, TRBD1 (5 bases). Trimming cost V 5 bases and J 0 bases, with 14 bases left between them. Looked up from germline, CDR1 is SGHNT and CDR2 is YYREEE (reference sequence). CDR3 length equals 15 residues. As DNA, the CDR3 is TGTGCCAGCAGTGTCGAGGGGCCTTCTAACTATGGCTACACCTTC. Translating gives CASSVEGPSNYGYTF.

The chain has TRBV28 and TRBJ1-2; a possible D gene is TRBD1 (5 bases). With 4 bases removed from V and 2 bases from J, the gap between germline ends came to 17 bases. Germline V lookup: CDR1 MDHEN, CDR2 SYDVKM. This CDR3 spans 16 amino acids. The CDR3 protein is CASSSGRGSLNYGYTF. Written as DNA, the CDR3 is TGTGCCAGCAGTTCCGGGCGGGGGAGCCTGAACTATGGCTACACCTTC.

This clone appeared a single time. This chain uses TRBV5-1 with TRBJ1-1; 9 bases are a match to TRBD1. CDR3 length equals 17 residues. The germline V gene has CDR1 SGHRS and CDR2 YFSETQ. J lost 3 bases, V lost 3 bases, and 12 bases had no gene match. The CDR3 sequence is CASSSTLGTGPHTEAFF. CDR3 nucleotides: TGCGCCAGCAGCTCCACCCTAGGGACAGGGCCGCACACTGAAGCTTTCTTT.

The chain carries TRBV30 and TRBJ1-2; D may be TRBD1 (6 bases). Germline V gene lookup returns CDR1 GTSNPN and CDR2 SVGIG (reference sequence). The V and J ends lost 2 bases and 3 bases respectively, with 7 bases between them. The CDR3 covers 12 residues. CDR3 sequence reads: CAWSPGDYGYTF. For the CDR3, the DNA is TGTGCCTGGAGTCCAGGGGACTATGGCTACACCTTC.

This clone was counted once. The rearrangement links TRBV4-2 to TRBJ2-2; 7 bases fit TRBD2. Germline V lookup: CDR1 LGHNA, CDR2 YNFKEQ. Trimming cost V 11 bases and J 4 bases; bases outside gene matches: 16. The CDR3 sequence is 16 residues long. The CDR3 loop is CASSPTGEGPTGELFF. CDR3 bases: TGTGCCTCGAGCCCGACTGGGGAGGGCCCCACCGGGGAGCTGTTTTTT.

The CDR3 region is CASSKQGLSYGYTF. In DNA, the CDR3 is TGTGCCAGCAGCAAACAGGGACTTAGCTATGGCTACACCTTC. The chain links TRBV6-1 to TRBJ1-2; possibly TRBD1 for D (6 bases). CDR3 length equals 14 residues. Germline V gene lookup returns CDR1 MNHNS and CDR2 SASEGT. V was trimmed by 6 bases and J by 4 bases, leaving 15 bases between them.

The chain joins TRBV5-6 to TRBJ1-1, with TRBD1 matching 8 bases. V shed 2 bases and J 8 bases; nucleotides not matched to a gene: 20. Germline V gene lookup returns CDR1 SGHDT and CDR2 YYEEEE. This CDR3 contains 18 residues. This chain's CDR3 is CASSFVDRGGFGGSEAFF. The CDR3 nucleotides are TGTGCCAGCAGCTTCGTAGACAGGGGCGGATTTGGAGGATCCGAAGCTTTCTTT.

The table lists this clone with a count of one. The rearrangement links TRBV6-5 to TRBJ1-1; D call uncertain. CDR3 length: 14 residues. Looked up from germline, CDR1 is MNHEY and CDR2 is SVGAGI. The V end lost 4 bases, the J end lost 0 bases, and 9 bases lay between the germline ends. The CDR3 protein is CASSSASMNTEAFF. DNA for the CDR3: TGTGCCAGCAGTTCTGCCAGCATGAACACTGAAGCTTTCTTT.

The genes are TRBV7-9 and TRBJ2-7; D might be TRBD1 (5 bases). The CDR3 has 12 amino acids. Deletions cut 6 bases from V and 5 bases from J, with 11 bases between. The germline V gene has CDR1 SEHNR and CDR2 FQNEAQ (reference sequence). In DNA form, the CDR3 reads TGTGCCAGCAGTAAAGGGGATAACGAGCAGTACTTC. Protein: CASSKGDNEQYF.

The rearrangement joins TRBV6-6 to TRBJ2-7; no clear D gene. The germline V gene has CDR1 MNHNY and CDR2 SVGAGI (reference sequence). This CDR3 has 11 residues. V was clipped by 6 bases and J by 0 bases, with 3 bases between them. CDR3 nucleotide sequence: TGTGCCAGCAGCACCTCCTACGAGCAGTACTTC. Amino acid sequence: CASSTSYEQYF.

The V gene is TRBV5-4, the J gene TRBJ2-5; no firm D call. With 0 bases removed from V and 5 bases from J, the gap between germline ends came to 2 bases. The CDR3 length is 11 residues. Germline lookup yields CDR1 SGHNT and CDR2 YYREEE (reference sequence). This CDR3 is CASSLDETQYF. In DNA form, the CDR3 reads TGTGCCAGCAGCTTGGACGAGACCCAGTACTTC. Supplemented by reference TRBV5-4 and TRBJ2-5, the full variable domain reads ETGVTQSPTHLIKTRGQQVTLRCSSQSGHNTVSWYQQALGQGPQFIFQYYREEENGRGNFPPRFSGLQFPNYSSELNVNALELDDSALYLCASSLDETQYFGPGTRLLVL.

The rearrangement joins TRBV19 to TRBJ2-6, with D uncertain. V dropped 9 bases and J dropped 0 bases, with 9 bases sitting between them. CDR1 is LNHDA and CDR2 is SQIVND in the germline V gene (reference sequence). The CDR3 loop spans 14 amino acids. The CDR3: CASRRFSGANVLTF. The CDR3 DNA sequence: TGTGCCAGCCGGCGGTTCTCTGGGGCCAACGTCCTGACTTTC.

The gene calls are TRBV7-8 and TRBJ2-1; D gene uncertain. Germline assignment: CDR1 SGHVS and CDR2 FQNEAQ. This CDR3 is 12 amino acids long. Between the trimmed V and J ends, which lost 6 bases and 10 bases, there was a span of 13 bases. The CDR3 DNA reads TGTGCCAGCAGAGATAGAAATCGGGAGCAGTTCTTC. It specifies CASRDRNREQFF.

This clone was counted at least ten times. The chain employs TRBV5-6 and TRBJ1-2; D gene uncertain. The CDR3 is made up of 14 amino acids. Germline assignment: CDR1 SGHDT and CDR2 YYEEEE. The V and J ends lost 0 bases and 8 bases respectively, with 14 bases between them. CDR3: CASSLEQRAGGYTF. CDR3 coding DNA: TGTGCCAGCAGCTTGGAGCAGAGGGCCGGCGGCTACACCTTC.

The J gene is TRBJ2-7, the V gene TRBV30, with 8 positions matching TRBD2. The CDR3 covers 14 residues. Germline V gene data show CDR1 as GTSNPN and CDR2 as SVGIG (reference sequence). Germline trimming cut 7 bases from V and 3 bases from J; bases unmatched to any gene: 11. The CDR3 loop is CAYNLGTSYYEQYF. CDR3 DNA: TGTGCCTACAACCTCGGGACTAGTTACTACGAGCAGTACTTC.

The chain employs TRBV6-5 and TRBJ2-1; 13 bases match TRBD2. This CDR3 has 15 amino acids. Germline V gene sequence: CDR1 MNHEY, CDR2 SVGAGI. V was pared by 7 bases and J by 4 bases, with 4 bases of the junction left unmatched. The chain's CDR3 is CASNPTSGGYNEQFF. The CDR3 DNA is TGTGCCAGCAACCCGACTAGCGGGGGGTACAATGAGCAGTTCTTC.

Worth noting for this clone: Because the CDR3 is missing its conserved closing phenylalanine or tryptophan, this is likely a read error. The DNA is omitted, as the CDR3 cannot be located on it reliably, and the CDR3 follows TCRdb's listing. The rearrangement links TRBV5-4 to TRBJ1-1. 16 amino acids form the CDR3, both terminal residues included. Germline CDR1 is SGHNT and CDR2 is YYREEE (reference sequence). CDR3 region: CASSLGIGTTPHLGVI.

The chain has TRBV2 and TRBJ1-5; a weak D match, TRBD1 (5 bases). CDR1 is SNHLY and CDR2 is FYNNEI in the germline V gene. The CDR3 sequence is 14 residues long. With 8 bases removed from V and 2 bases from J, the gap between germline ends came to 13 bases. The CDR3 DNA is TGTGCCAGCGGAGGGGTGGCGGGCAATCAGCCCCAGCATTTT. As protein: CASGGVAGNQPQHF.

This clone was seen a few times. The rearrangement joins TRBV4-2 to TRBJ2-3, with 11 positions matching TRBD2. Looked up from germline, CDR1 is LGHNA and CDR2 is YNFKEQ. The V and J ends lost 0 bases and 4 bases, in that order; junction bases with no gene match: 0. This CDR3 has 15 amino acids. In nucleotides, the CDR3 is TGTGCCAGCAGCCAAGATAGCGGGGGGGCAGATACGCAGTATTTT. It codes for CASSQDSGGADTQYF.

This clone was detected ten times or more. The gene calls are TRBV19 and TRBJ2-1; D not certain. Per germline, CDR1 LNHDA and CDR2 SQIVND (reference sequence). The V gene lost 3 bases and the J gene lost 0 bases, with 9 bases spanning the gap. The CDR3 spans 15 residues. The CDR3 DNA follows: TGTGCCAGTAGTATTCTGTGGGGCTCCTACAATGAGCAGTTCTTC. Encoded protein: CASSILWGSYNEQFF.